This paragraph reports one T cell receptor beta chain. Its antigen is unidentified. The source of the sample is a study of T cell responses to AZD1222 COVID-19 vaccine. Study-wide findings and caveats: Repertoire sampling was restricted to post-peak T cell response timepoints. Spike was spanned by vaccine-associated CD4 TCRs, which were dominant at 160-218 and 743-854.

Data came from immunoSEQ multiplex PCR; TCRdb stores just in-frame clones and leaves some out. Of approximately 150,000 clones in the sample, roughly 91% were seen once. CDR1 SGHRS and CDR2 YFSETQ come from the germline V gene. The CDR3 consists of 15 residues. V dropped 4 bases and J dropped 2; count of bases not matched to a gene: 5. This TCR derives from an adult in good health. The sequences come from peripheral blood, collected on day 0 of AZD1222 vaccination. V and J are TRBV5-1 and TRBJ2-1, with TRBD2 identical over 8 bases. CDR3 loop: CASSRELAAYNEQFF. For the CDR3, the DNA is TGCGCCAGCAGCCGCGAACTAGCGGCCTACAATGAGCAGTTCTTC.